These 23 T cell receptor beta chains were all obtained from the same sample, sequenced in a study of blood T cell repertoires in COVID-19. Here immunoSEQ multiplex PCR was the method, and the copy in TCRdb shows in-frame clones only, minus some. This table has 150,000 to 200,000 clones, 90% appearing once. The source material was peripheral blood. The source of these receptors is a man between 60 and 70 years old with active or convalescent COVID-19.

This rearrangement joins TRBV12-3 or TRBV12-4 to TRBJ1-4; D call uncertain. CDR3 size: 10 residues. Trimming left V 6 bases short and J 8 bases short, with 4 bases between. CDR3: CASRGEKLFF. In nucleotides, the CDR3 is TGTGCCAGCAGGGGCGAAAAACTGTTTTTT.

The chain links TRBV15 to TRBJ2-3; 7 bases align to TRBD2. Per the germline V gene, CDR1 is LNHNV and CDR2 is YYDKDF (reference sequence). Germline trimming cut 4 bases from V and 1 base from J; bases unmatched to any gene: 8. This CDR3 has 16 residues. CDR3 coding DNA: TGTGCCACCAGCATTCTGAGCGGGAAGGGCACAGATACGCAGTATTTT. Protein product: CATSILSGKGTDTQYF.

The rearrangement uses TRBV5-1 and TRBJ2-6; D perhaps matches TRBD1 (6 bases). V was clipped by 3 bases and J by 0 bases, with 16 bases between them. This CDR3 has 18 amino acids. Looked up from germline, CDR1 is SGHRS and CDR2 is YFSETQ. The DNA of the CDR3 is TGCGCCAGCAGCTGGGCCCCACCGACAGGCTCTGGGGCCAACGTCCTGACTTTC. Amino acid sequence: CASSWAPPTGSGANVLTF.

The chain combines TRBV9 with TRBJ2-5, with no clear D. The CDR3 runs 14 residues. V was shortened by 0 bases and J by 4 bases, with 10 bases between the two germline ends. The V gene's germline CDR1 is SGDLS and CDR2 YYNGEE. DNA for the CDR3: TGTGCCAGCAGCGTAGACTGGGCCGGAGAGACCCAGTACTTC. This translates into CASSVDWAGETQYF.

The chain combines TRBV5-8 with TRBJ1-2; D possibly corresponds to TRBD1 (5 bases). Deletions cut 4 bases from V and 9 bases from J, with 25 bases between. Germline loops: CDR1 SGHTS, CDR2 YDEGEE. The CDR3 spans 16 residues. As DNA, the CDR3 is TGTGCCAGCAGCCCCCAGGGTGCCCTTCGGGTATCCCGCTACACCTTC. Encoded protein: CASSPQGALRVSRYTF.

The rearrangement links TRBV7-2 to TRBJ2-7; 14 positions match TRBD2. Germline CDR1 SGHTA, CDR2 FQGNSA. Trimming took 0 bases from V and 4 from J; bases not matched to a gene: 2. The CDR3 spans 16 residues. The CDR3, as DNA: TGTGCCAGCAGCTTAGCGGGGACTAGCGGGGGATACGAGCAGTACTTC. Encoded protein: CASSLAGTSGGYEQYF.

This chain connects TRBV29-1 to TRBJ1-1, with 10 bases identical to TRBD1. V dropped 2 bases and J dropped 3; count of bases not matched to a gene: 3. The CDR3 covers 14 residues. CDR1 and CDR2 (germline): SQVTM, ANQGSEA. As DNA, the CDR3 is TGCAGCGTTGAACGGGGACAGGGGTACACTGAAGCTTTCTTT. It encodes CSVERGQGYTEAFF.

V and J are TRBV7-8 and TRBJ2-5; 8 bases map to TRBD2. The CDR3 is 15 amino acids. CDR1 is SGHVS and CDR2 is FQNEAQ in the germline V gene. V shed 8 bases, J shed 5 bases, and the junction held 13 bases outside the gene matches. This chain's CDR3 is CASRRELAGRETQYF. The CDR3 DNA is TGTGCCAGCCGACGGGAGCTAGCGGGTCGTGAGACCCAGTACTTC.

The chain is built from TRBV5-1 and TRBJ2-2; 13 nucleotides agree with TRBD2. With V trimmed by 5 bases and J by 3 bases, 4 bases remained unmatched. The germline gives CDR1 SGHRS, CDR2 YFSETQ. The CDR3 is made up of 16 amino acids. CDR3 sequence (DNA): TGCGCCAGCAGACTAGCGGGGGGGCCGGACACCGGGGAGCTGTTTTTT. Protein sequence: CASRLAGGPDTGELFF.

The rearrangement uses TRBV6-1 and TRBJ1-5, with no clear D. Trimming pared 3 bases from V and 7 bases from J, leaving 10 bases between. Germline V gene data show CDR1 as MNHNS and CDR2 as SASEGT. This CDR3 has 13 residues. The CDR3 sequence: CASSDRSGQPQHF. The DNA of the CDR3 is TGTGCCAGCAGTGACAGGTCGGGGCAGCCCCAGCATTTT.

The chain carries TRBV7-9 and TRBJ2-1, with D tentatively TRBD1 (6 bases). The V end was cut by 3 bases, the J end by 10 bases, with 10 bases between. Germline V CDR1 and CDR2: SEHNR, FQNEAQ (reference sequence). This CDR3 is 12 amino acids long. CDR3 in DNA: TGTGCCAGCAGCTTGGGGGCCCTAGAGCAGTTCTTC. Translation gives CASSLGALEQFF.

This clone was recorded a few times. The genes are TRBV29-1 and TRBJ1-1; D is unresolved. The V end lost 7 bases, the J end lost 2 bases, and 11 bases lay between the germline ends. CDR3 length: 12 amino acids. Per germline, CDR1 SQVTM and CDR2 ANQGSEA. DNA for the CDR3: TGCAGCGGTTCAGGACTCAACACTGAAGCTTTCTTT. Its translation is CSGSGLNTEAFF.

The genes are TRBV5-1 and TRBJ2-7; a weak D match, TRBD1 (6 bases). Germline loops: CDR1 SGHRS, CDR2 YFSETQ. The CDR3 is 15 amino acids. Trimming removed 0 bases at V and 1 base at J, with 11 bases between. This CDR3 reads CASSLAWGTSYEQYF. CDR3 DNA: TGCGCCAGCAGCTTGGCCTGGGGGACATCCTACGAGCAGTACTTC.

The chain links TRBV6-2 or TRBV6-3 to TRBJ1-2, with 9 bases that match TRBD1. Per the germline V gene, CDR1 is MNHEY and CDR2 is SVGEGT. The J segment lost 6 bases and the V segment lost 5 bases, leaving 16 bases of the junction unmatched. This CDR3 region has 17 residues. This CDR3 is CASSPPGQGYGTDGYTF. DNA of the CDR3: TGTGCCAGCAGTCCCCCGGGACAGGGTTATGGGACTGATGGCTACACCTTC.

The CDR3 DNA is TGTGCCAGCTCACGAAACCAGTTACAGGGCAATCAGGACGAGCAGTACTTC. It translates to CASSRNQLQGNQDEQYF. The gene calls are TRBV18 and TRBJ2-7; maybe TRBD1 (6 bases). CDR1 and CDR2 from the germline V gene are KGHSH and LQKENI. CDR3 size: 17 residues. Trimming pared 4 bases from V and 5 bases from J, leaving 24 bases between. The full variable domain, in which reference TRBV18 and TRBJ2-7 provide the parts outside the CDR3, is NAGVMQNPRHLVRRRGQEARLRCSPMKGHSHVYWYRQLPEEGLKFMVYLQKENIIDESGMPKERFSAEFPKEGPSILRIQQVVRGDSAAYFCASSRNQLQGNQDEQYFGPGTRLTVT.

This chain uses TRBV11-2 with TRBJ2-1; maybe TRBD2 (5 bases). The CDR3 length is 14 residues. Germline values: CDR1 SGHAT, CDR2 FQNNGV. Trimming left V 2 bases short and J 7 bases short, with 12 bases between. The CDR3 sequence: CASSLSGRWNEQFF. As DNA, the CDR3 is TGTGCCAGCAGCTTAAGCGGAAGGTGGAATGAGCAGTTCTTC.

This clone has just one count. The chain is built from TRBV5-1 and TRBJ1-5; 7 nucleotides align to TRBD1. The V and J ends lost 5 bases and 6 bases, in that order; junction bases with no gene match: 11. Germline CDR1 and CDR2: SGHRS and YFSETQ. This CDR3 comprises 15 residues. The CDR3 nucleotides read TGCGCCAGCAGTTTAACAGGGGCGGTGATTCAGCCCCAGCATTTT. It translates to CASSLTGAVIQPQHF.

The chain has TRBV14 and TRBJ1-2; D may be TRBD1 (6 bases). The CDR3 loop spans 17 amino acids. The ends were cut back, 0 bases at V and 2 bases at J, with 16 bases in the middle. Germline V gene lookup returns CDR1 SGHDN and CDR2 FVKESK. This CDR3 reads CASSQENGGRRNYGYTF. The DNA for the CDR3 is TGTGCCAGCAGCCAAGAGAATGGGGGCCGACGGAACTATGGCTACACCTTC. The full variable domain, its missing parts supplied by reference TRBV14 and TRBJ1-2, is EAGVTQFPSHSVIEKGQTVTLRCDPISGHDNLYWYRRVMGKEIKFLLHFVKESKQDESGMPNNRFLAERTGGTYSTLKVQPAELEDSGVYFCASSQENGGRRNYGYTFGSGTRLTVV.

The DNA for the CDR3 is TGCGCCAGCAGCTTGGGAGGGAAAGCTTTCTTT. Encoded protein: CASSLGGKAFF. V gene TRBV5-1 combines with J gene TRBJ1-1; D gene uncertain. Germline assignment: CDR1 SGHRS and CDR2 YFSETQ. Trimming stripped 0 bases from V and 9 bases from J, with 6 bases between. This CDR3 has 11 amino acids.

The chain carries TRBV2 and TRBJ1-6, with D possibly TRBD1 on 5 matching bases. CDR1 and CDR2 (germline): SNHLY, FYNNEI. The V end was cut by 4 bases, the J end by 8 bases, with 12 bases between. The CDR3 is made up of 14 amino acids. In nucleotides, the CDR3 is TGTGCCAGCAGTGGCAGGGAGGTGGATTCACCCCTCCACTTT. Translating it yields CASSGREVDSPLHF.

The chain joins TRBV5-6 to TRBJ1-2, with a weak D call TRBD1 (6 bases). The CDR3 has 13 amino acids. V shed 1 base and J shed 4 bases, with 8 bases lying between them. Germline CDR1 SGHDT, CDR2 YYEEEE. The CDR3 DNA reads TGTGCCAGCAGCTTGCGCAGGGGCTATGGCTACACCTTC. It encodes CASSLRRGYGYTF.

The chain links TRBV6-5 to TRBJ2-5; D is possibly TRBD2 (6 bases). Germline V gene sequence: CDR1 MNHEY, CDR2 SVGAGI. V was shortened by 5 bases and J by 9 bases, with 16 bases between the two germline ends. This CDR3 has 13 residues. Written as DNA, the CDR3 is TGTGCCAGCAGTCTAGCCCCGGGGGTAGCCCAGTACTTC. Amino acid sequence: CASSLAPGVAQYF.

This clone came up once. The gene calls are TRBV18 and TRBJ1-3, with a tentative D call TRBD1 (5 bases). V lost 3 bases and J lost 2, with 11 bases in between. CDR1 is KGHSH and CDR2 is LQKENI in the germline V gene. The CDR3 consists of 15 residues. The DNA of the CDR3 is TGTGCCAGCTCACCGACAGACGGCCCTGGAAACACCATATATTTT. It yields the protein CASSPTDGPGNTIYF.